What follows are 24 T cell receptor beta chains derived from one specimen sequenced in a study of T cells in Graves' hyperthyroidism and ophthalmopathy. Template material for amplifying TCR beta CDR3 regions consisted of RNA transcripts. In the first-round RT-PCR of the TCR CDR3, the HTBI primer set was used. From the multiplex PCR reads, TCRdb called clonotypes with MiXCR, one entry per CDR3 protein. The profile shows roughly 530,000 distinct CDR3 sequences, 17% of them singletons. The sample taken for sequencing was blood. The receptor set was obtained from a woman aged 18-30 years with Graves' ophthalmopathy.

This clonotype was counted only a few times. This rearrangement joins TRBV7-3 to TRBJ2-1; 11 bases line up with TRBD2. V was pared by 0 bases and J by 8 bases, with 9 bases of the junction left unmatched. Germline CDR1 is SGHTA and CDR2 is FQGTGA. The CDR3 totals 17 residues. This chain's CDR3 is CASSLTIPSGGKDEQFF. CDR3 DNA sequence: TGTGCCAGCAGCTTAACGATCCCTAGCGGGGGGAAGGATGAGCAGTTCTTC. Looking up the rest from reference TRBV7-3 and TRBJ2-1 gives the full variable domain: GAGVSQTPSNKVTEKGKYVELRCDPISGHTALYWYRQSLGQGPEFLIYFQGTGAADDSGLPNDRFFAVRPEGSVSTLKIQRTERGDSAVYLCASSLTIPSGGKDEQFFGPGTRLTVL.

In DNA, the CDR3 is TGCAGTGCTAGAGCTCTCTGGGAGAGCTCCTACGAGCAGTACTTC. Protein sequence: CSARALWESSYEQYF. The chain couples TRBV20-1 to TRBJ2-7; tentatively, D is TRBD2 (5 bases). CDR1 DFQATT and CDR2 SNEGSKA come from the germline V gene (reference sequence). V lost 1 base and J 0 bases, leaving 13 bases between the germline ends. CDR3 length: 15 residues.

This clonotype occurred many times. The chain links TRBV18 to TRBJ1-2; weak D call: TRBD1 (5 bases). This CDR3 comprises 16 residues. V lost 0 bases and J 4 bases, leaving 15 bases between the germline ends. Germline V CDR1 and CDR2: KGHSH, LQKENI. The DNA of the CDR3 is TGTGCCAGCTCACCACCGGGGGGATGGTCTATCTATGGCTACACCTTC. This codes for CASSPPGGWSIYGYTF.

This clonotype was detected only once. In nucleotides, the CDR3 is TGCGCCAGCAGCCAAGGGCGGGACACCTTCACAGATACGCAGTATTTT. Translating gives CASSQGRDTFTDTQYF. This chain connects TRBV4-3 to TRBJ2-3; perhaps D is TRBD1 or TRBD2 (6 bases each). Germline CDR1 is LGHNA and CDR2 is YSLEER. The CDR3 contains 16 residues. The V gene lost 1 base and the J gene lost 2 bases, with 13 bases spanning the gap.

The genes are TRBV5-6 and TRBJ2-7; possibly TRBD1 for D (5 bases). V lost 0 bases and J lost 1, with 8 bases in between. Germline CDR1 and CDR2: SGHDT and YYEEEE. The CDR3 has 14 amino acids. The CDR3 reads CASSLEGISYEQYF. The CDR3 region has the DNA TGTGCCAGCAGCTTGGAGGGGATTTCCTACGAGCAGTACTTC.

This clonotype has just a few counts. The CDR3 reads CASRLSDRTNSPLHF. The DNA for the CDR3 is TGCGCCAGCAGACTCTCGGACAGAACGAATTCACCCCTCCACTTT. The chain employs TRBV5-1 and TRBJ1-6, with D possibly TRBD1 on 6 matching bases. From germline, CDR1 is SGHRS and CDR2 YFSETQ. Trimming took off 5 bases at V and 7 bases at J, with 16 bases between the two ends. CDR3 length: 15 residues. Together with reference TRBV5-1 and TRBJ1-6, the CDR3 gives the full variable domain: KAGVTQTPRYLIKTRGQQVTLSCSPISGHRSVSWYQQTPGQGLQFLFEYFSETQRNKGNFPGRFSGRQFSNSRSEMNVSTLELGDSALYLCASRLSDRTNSPLHFGNGTRLTVT.

This clonotype was counted many times. This chain connects TRBV20-1 to TRBJ1-1; tentative D call: TRBD1 (5 bases). The germline V and J ends were trimmed by 6 bases and 3 bases, with 8 bases remaining between them. The CDR3 length is 11 residues. CDR1 is DFQATT, CDR2 SNEGSKA, per germline (reference sequence). This CDR3 is CSAAGYTEAFF. As DNA, the CDR3 is TGCAGTGCAGCAGGGTACACTGAAGCTTTCTTT.

A few counts support this clonotype. This rearrangement joins TRBV9 to TRBJ1-2, with D perhaps matching TRBD1 (5 bases). The germline CDR1 and CDR2 sequences are SGDLS and YYNGEE. This CDR3 spans 15 amino acids. V was shortened by 3 bases and J by 4 bases, with 16 bases between the two germline ends. CDR3: CASSGVKDTPYGYTF. The CDR3 coding sequence is TGTGCCAGCAGCGGGGTAAAGGACACTCCCTATGGCTACACCTTC.

In its sample, this clonotype was seen a few times. This rearrangement joins TRBV24-1 to TRBJ2-1, with D tentatively TRBD1 (5 bases). This CDR3 spans 14 amino acids. The ends were cut back, 3 bases at V and 6 bases at J, with 11 bases in the middle. Per the germline V gene, CDR1 is KGHDR and CDR2 is SFDVKD. As DNA, the CDR3 is TGTGCCACCAGTGATATGGGGCAGCCCAATGAGCAGTTCTTC. Protein sequence: CATSDMGQPNEQFF.

In this sample, this clonotype turned up many times. The chain couples TRBV2 to TRBJ1-4; weak D call: TRBD1 (6 bases). This CDR3 is built from 13 residues. V lost 0 bases, J lost 12 bases, and 11 bases lay in between. Germline assignment: CDR1 SNHLY and CDR2 FYNNEI. CDR3 DNA sequence: TGTGCCAGCAGTGAAGCTAACAGGGAGGAACTGTTTTTT. The encoded protein is CASSEANREELFF.

This clonotype was seen ten or more times. This chain uses TRBV6-2 or TRBV6-3 with TRBJ2-7; 10 bases are shared with TRBD2. The junction had 12 bases not matched to a gene; V was cut back by 5 bases and J by 2 bases. The germline CDR1 and CDR2 sequences are MNHEY and SVGEGT. The CDR3 loop spans 17 amino acids. CDR3: CASSNERGLALTYEQYF. CDR3 bases: TGTGCCAGCAGTAATGAACGGGGACTAGCGCTAACCTACGAGCAGTACTTC.

This clonotype was detected ten times or more. The CDR3 sequence: CASSRGQGETQYF. The CDR3, as DNA: TGTGCCAGCAGTAGAGGACAGGGTGAGACCCAGTACTTC. This sequence joins TRBV12-3 or TRBV12-4 and TRBJ2-5; 8 nucleotides line up with TRBD1. J lost 5 bases, V lost 5 bases, and 4 bases had no gene match. This CDR3 has 13 amino acids.

At least ten counts were recorded for this clonotype. This sequence joins TRBV5-6 and TRBJ2-3; possibly TRBD1 for D (5 bases). This CDR3 has 15 residues. Deletions cut 0 bases from V and 2 bases from J, with 10 bases between. Looked up from germline, CDR1 is SGHDT and CDR2 is YYEEEE. CDR3 bases: TGTGCCAGCAGCTTGGCGGGCAGGGTCACAGATACGCAGTATTTT. This translates into CASSLAGRVTDTQYF.

CDR3 protein: CASSLAGPPHDEQFF. CDR3 DNA: TGTGCCAGCAGCTTAGCAGGCCCCCCCCACGATGAGCAGTTCTTC. V gene TRBV7-9 combines with J gene TRBJ2-1, with D uncertain. Germline V gene sequence: CDR1 SEHNR, CDR2 FQNEAQ (reference sequence). V was pared by 0 bases and J by 8 bases, with 14 bases between. CDR3 length equals 15 residues.

This clonotype was recorded at least ten times. The chain has TRBV6-1 and TRBJ1-2; D perhaps matches TRBD1 (5 bases). The CDR3 has 16 amino acids. The V and J ends lost 2 bases and 4 bases respectively, with 17 bases between them. Looked up from germline, CDR1 is MNHNS and CDR2 is SASEGT. This chain's CDR3 is CASSEQGTLVGYGYTF. The CDR3 DNA is TGTGCCAGCAGTGAACAGGGCACACTCGTCGGCTATGGCTACACCTTC.

This clonotype was picked up many times. The chain uses TRBV6-6 and TRBJ2-7; 10 bases map to TRBD2. This CDR3 is 16 amino acids long. CDR1 and CDR2 from the germline V gene are MNHNY and SVGAGI (reference sequence). V lost 0 bases to trimming and J lost 2 bases; unmatched junction nucleotides: 4. This CDR3 is CASSYSVAGGPYEQYF. CDR3 nucleotide sequence: TGTGCCAGCAGTTACTCGGTAGCGGGAGGACCCTACGAGCAGTACTTC.

In regard to this clonotype: A much bigger clone sits one base away, suggesting this may be a read error. No conserved phenylalanine or tryptophan is present at the end of the CDR3, so a read error is the likely explanation. The chain uses TRBV11-2 and TRBJ1-2, with a tentative D call TRBD1 (5 bases). Trimming stripped 7 bases from V and 3 bases from J, with 15 bases between. Germline CDR1 and CDR2: SGHAT and FQNNGV. This CDR3 has 14 amino acids. This chain's CDR3 is CASKLIGGDYGYTL. The CDR3 bases are TGTGCCAGCAAACTAATCGGGGGTGACTATGGCTACACCCTC.

This clonotype has at least ten counts. CDR3 DNA sequence: TGTGCCAGCAGCTTATCAACGGGACAGGGAACTGATACGCAGTATTTT. This encodes CASSLSTGQGTDTQYF. The genes are TRBV7-8 and TRBJ2-3, with 9 bases fitting TRBD1. This CDR3 has 16 amino acids. V shed 2 bases, J shed 6 bases, and the junction held 9 bases outside the gene matches. Looked up from germline, CDR1 is SGHVS and CDR2 is FQNEAQ.

This clonotype showed up many times. A junction end diverges from the germline sequence, so it may reflect a read error. The chain recombines TRBV7-7 with TRBJ1-1, with D unclear. Germline CDR1 reads SSHAT; CDR2 reads FNYEAQ (reference sequence). This CDR3 contains 15 residues. The CDR3: CASSGEVRTGTEAFF. The CDR3 region has the DNA TGTGCTAGCAGCGGTGAAGTAAGGACGGGGACTGAAGCTTTCTTT.

This clonotype was observed many times. J is TRBJ1-1 and V is TRBV6-2 or TRBV6-3, with TRBD1 matching over 7 bases. V lost 6 bases and J lost 1; bases outside the gene matches: 2. The CDR3 has 13 amino acids. Germline values: CDR1 MNHEY, CDR2 SVGEGT. In DNA, the CDR3 is TGTGCCAGCAGCGGACAGGAGAACACTGAAGCTTTCTTT. It is translated as CASSGQENTEAFF.

This clonotype was seen a handful of times. The rearrangement uses TRBV29-1 and TRBJ2-7, with D possibly matching TRBD1 (6 bases). V shed 6 bases and J shed 3 bases, with 27 bases lying between them. The CDR3 contains 17 residues. The germline gives CDR1 SQVTM, CDR2 ANQGSEA. CDR3 nucleotide sequence: TGCAGCGTCGGCTGGGGGCGGCCTATCCCTTTATTCTACGAGCAGTACTTC. Translation gives CSVGWGRPIPLFYEQYF.

In this sample, this clonotype turned up many times. The CDR3 region has the DNA TGCGCCAGCAGCGGGGGACAGGGGGAGTACGAGCAGTACTTC. Translated: CASSGGQGEYEQYF. This chain uses TRBV5-1 with TRBJ2-7; TRBD1 matches at 11 bases. The CDR3 sequence is 14 residues long. V was pared by 4 bases and J by 4 bases, with 4 bases of the junction left unmatched. Germline V CDR1 and CDR2: SGHRS, YFSETQ.

This clonotype was detected many times. The chain couples TRBV24-1 to TRBJ2-5; perhaps TRBD2 as D (6 bases). V gave up 4 bases and J gave up 5 bases, with 7 bases separating them. The CDR3 loop spans 12 amino acids. Per germline, CDR1 KGHDR and CDR2 SFDVKD. The CDR3 loop is CATSDGGETQYF. The CDR3 DNA follows: TGTGCCACCAGTGACGGGGGTGAGACCCAGTACTTC.

The chain employs TRBV14 and TRBJ2-1; 10 nucleotides align to TRBD2. The V gene's germline CDR1 is SGHDN and CDR2 FVKESK. Losses at the gene ends were 1 base for V and 7 bases for J; bases not matched to a gene: 10. This CDR3 spans 17 amino acids. In DNA form, the CDR3 reads TGTGCCAGCAGCCAAGTGGCTAGCGGGAGTTTCGGGAATGAGCAGTTCTTC. As protein: CASSQVASGSFGNEQFF.